The 27 T cell receptor beta chains in this list originate from one sample, sequenced in a study of blood T cell repertoires in COVID-19. The repertoire was sequenced with immunoSEQ multiplex PCR; TCRdb's copy has only in-frame clones and lacks some. There are over 45,000 clones in the sample; about four fifths occur only once, and about a sixth lies in the top ten. Sequencing was done on a sample of peripheral blood. All receptors come from a man aged 65-85 years with active COVID-19.

A few counts support this clone. The gene calls are TRBV5-1 and TRBJ2-2, with a possible D match to TRBD1 (5 bases). The CDR3 spans 16 residues. Germline CDR1 is SGHRS and CDR2 is YFSETQ. The V end lost 2 bases, the J end lost 1 base, and 12 bases lay between the germline ends. CDR3 DNA sequence: TGCGCCAGCAGCTTTACAGGATCGAAGAACACCGGGGAGCTGTTTTTT. As protein: CASSFTGSKNTGELFF.

This chain's CDR3 is CASGSGTSGRWYF. CDR3 DNA sequence: TGTGCCAGCGGGAGTGGGACTAGCGGGAGATGGTACTTC. This chain uses TRBV2 with TRBJ2-7; 14 nucleotides match TRBD2. The germline CDR1 and CDR2 sequences are SNHLY and FYNNEI. V trimming: 8 bases; J trimming: 12 bases; junction bases outside the gene matches: 9. The CDR3 extends over 13 amino acids.

This clone was counted many times. Here the CDR3 DNA reads TGTGCCAGCAGCCAAAGCGTCAGTTCCTACGAGCAGTACTTC. It encodes CASSQSVSSYEQYF. J is TRBJ2-7 and V is TRBV3-1 (or the pseudogene TRBV3-2); unclear D gene. Per germline, CDR1 LGHDT and CDR2 YNNKEL (reference sequence). The CDR3 sequence is 14 residues long. Trimming removed 2 bases at V and 1 base at J, with 9 bases between.

The chain is built from TRBV5-1 and TRBJ2-7, with TRBD2 matching 11 bases. V lost 4 bases, J lost 6 bases, and 6 bases stayed unmatched. This CDR3 is built from 14 residues. Per the germline V gene, CDR1 is SGHRS and CDR2 is YFSETQ. The CDR3: CASSGTSGSREQYF. In DNA, the CDR3 is TGCGCCAGCAGCGGGACTAGCGGTAGTCGCGAGCAGTACTTC.

The V gene is TRBV5-6, the J gene TRBJ2-3; tentative D call: TRBD1 (6 bases). Between the trimmed V and J ends, which lost 0 bases and 4 bases, there was a span of 12 bases. This CDR3 comprises 15 residues. In germline, CDR1 is SGHDT, CDR2 YYEEEE. The CDR3 nucleotides are TGTGCCAGCAGCTTGGGCACAGGGAGAGCAGATACGCAGTATTTT. Translation gives CASSLGTGRADTQYF.

V and J are TRBV7-2 and TRBJ2-1; no clear D. The CDR3 is made up of 14 amino acids. V lost 3 bases and J 8 bases, leaving 14 bases between the germline ends. Germline V CDR1 and CDR2: SGHTA, FQGNSA. CDR3 in amino acids: CASSLGPGPYEQFF. The CDR3 coding sequence is TGTGCCAGCAGCTTGGGTCCGGGTCCCTATGAGCAGTTCTTC. Variable domain in full (rest from reference TRBV7-2 and TRBJ2-1): GAGVSQSPSNKVTEKGKDVELRCDPISGHTALYWYRQSLGQGLEFLIYFQGNSAPDKSGLPSDRFSAERTGGSVSTLTIQRTQQEDSAVYLCASSLGPGPYEQFFGPGTRLTVL.

The V gene is TRBV24-1, the J gene TRBJ2-1; 9 bases are shared with TRBD1. Germline-derived CDR1 and CDR2 are KGHDR and SFDVKD. V dropped 2 bases and J dropped 9; count of bases not matched to a gene: 7. The CDR3 has 15 amino acids. The CDR3 protein is CATSDSRDRALEQFF. The CDR3 bases are TGTGCCACCAGTGATTCCCGGGACAGGGCTCTTGAGCAGTTCTTC.

This chain links TRBV7-2 with TRBJ1-5; D is uncertain. Trimming cost V 1 base and J 3 bases, with 10 bases left between them. The CDR3 is made up of 15 amino acids. Germline-derived CDR1 and CDR2 are SGHTA and FQGNSA. In nucleotides, the CDR3 is TGTGCCAGCAGCTTAGAAGCCGGGAACAATCAGCCCCAGCATTTT. Its translation: CASSLEAGNNQPQHF.

The chain employs TRBV19 and TRBJ2-3, with 8 bases that match TRBD1. The trim removed 2 bases at V and 6 bases at J, leaving 7 bases unmatched. This CDR3 has 15 residues. Germline V gene lookup returns CDR1 LNHDA and CDR2 SQIVND (reference sequence). The CDR3 loop reads CASSISRTGMDTQYF. The CDR3 DNA reads TGTGCCAGTAGTATATCCCGGACAGGGATGGATACGCAGTATTTT.

The V and J genes are TRBV20-1 and TRBJ2-1, with TRBD2 as a possible D gene (6 bases). This CDR3 contains 15 residues. CDR1 DFQATT and CDR2 SNEGSKA come from the germline V gene (reference sequence). The V gene lost 3 bases and the J gene lost 4 bases, with 16 bases spanning the gap. Here the CDR3 DNA reads TGCAGTGCTAGTAGCTGGCTAGCGACATACAATGAGCAGTTCTTC. Translating it yields CSASSWLATYNEQFF.

The chain employs TRBV6-5 and TRBJ2-7, with 9 bases fitting TRBD1. Germline-derived CDR1 and CDR2 are MNHEY and SVGAGI. The ends lost 6 bases at V and 3 bases at J; junction bases unmatched: 9. The CDR3 is 15 residues long. CDR3 nucleotides: TGTGCCAGCAGCCGATCCGGGACAGGGATCTACGAGCAGTACTTC. Encoded protein: CASSRSGTGIYEQYF.

The chain joins TRBV2 to TRBJ1-1; no reliable D call. The CDR3 is made up of 14 amino acids. In germline, CDR1 is SNHLY, CDR2 FYNNEI. The V end lost 2 bases, the J end lost 1 base, and 8 bases lay between the germline ends. The chain's CDR3 is CASSELDSNTEAFF. CDR3 DNA sequence: TGTGCCAGCAGTGAACTAGACTCGAACACTGAAGCTTTCTTT.

This chain connects TRBV7-3 to TRBJ2-2; D possibly corresponds to TRBD2 (6 bases). Trimming cost V 2 bases and J 2 bases, with 9 bases left between them. The CDR3 totals 15 residues. The germline gives CDR1 SGHTA, CDR2 FQGTGA. CDR3 region: CASSLRLGNTGELFF. CDR3 in DNA: TGTGCCAGCAGCTTACGACTAGGCAACACCGGGGAGCTGTTTTTT.

This clone was seen just once. The gene calls are TRBV28 and TRBJ2-1; tentatively, D is TRBD1 (6 bases). Per the germline V gene, CDR1 is MDHEN and CDR2 is SYDVKM. The CDR3 loop spans 14 amino acids. The germline V and J ends were trimmed by 6 bases and 12 bases, with 21 bases remaining between them. In DNA form, the CDR3 reads TGTGCCAGCAGGTCCCAGGGGTTGGTGGCGGGGCAGTTCTTC. Its translation: CASRSQGLVAGQFF.

The genes are TRBV27 and TRBJ2-7; 10 nucleotides match TRBD2. The V and J ends lost 5 bases and 5 bases, in that order; junction bases with no gene match: 9. CDR1 is MNHEY, CDR2 SMNVEV, per germline (reference sequence). There are 15 residues in the CDR3. The CDR3 sequence: CASSLGLAVVHEQYF. CDR3 nucleotide sequence: TGTGCCAGCAGTCTCGGACTAGCGGTGGTCCACGAGCAGTACTTC.

The J gene is TRBJ2-1, the V gene TRBV14; no reliable D call. CDR1 and CDR2 (germline): SGHDN, FVKESK. Trimming stripped 2 bases from V and 10 bases from J, with 6 bases between. The CDR3 is 11 amino acids. DNA for the CDR3: TGTGCCAGCAGCCAACAGAGGGAGCAGTTCTTC. This encodes CASSQQREQFF.

In nucleotides, the CDR3 is TGCGCCAGCAGCTTGAGGGGGACAGAGACCCAGTACTTC. This sequence encodes CASSLRGTETQYF. This chain joins TRBV5-1 and TRBJ2-5, with D maybe TRBD1 (6 bases). CDR1 is SGHRS, CDR2 YFSETQ, per germline. Trimming stripped 1 base from V and 4 bases from J, with 8 bases between. The CDR3 sequence is 13 residues long.

The rearrangement uses TRBV12-3 or TRBV12-4 and TRBJ2-5; a weak D match, TRBD1 (5 bases). V lost 5 bases and J 2 bases, leaving 9 bases between the germline ends. The CDR3 is made up of 13 amino acids. The CDR3 nucleotides are TGTGCCAGCAGTCACGACAGACAAGAGACCCAGTACTTC. Translated: CASSHDRQETQYF.

The rearrangement joins TRBV18 to TRBJ2-5, with D perhaps matching TRBD2 (6 bases). In germline, CDR1 is KGHSH, CDR2 LQKENI. The CDR3 runs 14 residues. V was pared by 3 bases and J by 5 bases, with 13 bases between. Written as DNA, the CDR3 is TGTGCCAGCTCACCGGGGGGAGGCATCGAGACCCAGTACTTC. Translating it yields CASSPGGGIETQYF.

The chain's CDR3 is CASSYRSGSNYGYTF. In DNA form, the CDR3 reads TGTGCCAGCAGTTACCGGTCCGGGTCAAACTATGGCTACACCTTC. V and J are TRBV6-2 or TRBV6-3 and TRBJ1-2; D remains unclear. There are 15 residues in the CDR3. The germline CDR1 and CDR2 sequences are MNHEY and SVGEGT. Trimming took 2 bases from V and 2 from J, leaving 12 bases between them.

V gene TRBV11-3 combines with J gene TRBJ2-7; D perhaps matches TRBD1 (6 bases). The V gene's germline CDR1 is SGHNT and CDR2 YENEEA. This CDR3 is built from 14 residues. The V end was cut by 1 base, the J end by 2 bases, with 9 bases between. CDR3 residues: CASSLGGQTYEQYF. The CDR3 region has the DNA TGTGCCAGCAGCTTAGGTGGACAGACCTACGAGCAGTACTTC.

The chain employs TRBV11-2 and TRBJ2-1, with TRBD2 matching over 8 bases. Germline values: CDR1 SGHAT, CDR2 FQNNGV. V shed 8 bases, J shed 1 base, and the junction held 7 bases outside the gene matches. The CDR3 contains 15 residues. The CDR3 nucleotides are TGTGCCAGCGGTAGGCGGGAGGCGTCCTACAATGAGCAGTTCTTC. It yields the protein CASGRREASYNEQFF.

This chain connects TRBV7-9 to TRBJ1-2; 7 bases fit TRBD1. Germline assignment: CDR1 SEHNR and CDR2 FQNEAQ (reference sequence). J lost 7 bases, V lost 5 bases, and 10 bases had no gene match. The CDR3 loop spans 14 amino acids. The CDR3 coding sequence is TGTGCCAGCAGCGCACCCCGACAGGGCCGTGGCTACACCTTC. Translating gives CASSAPRQGRGYTF.

The chain links TRBV20-1 to TRBJ1-1, with 10 bases matching TRBD1. CDR1 is DFQATT and CDR2 is SNEGSKA in the germline V gene (reference sequence). Germline trimming cut 3 bases from V and 8 bases from J; bases unmatched to any gene: 9. The CDR3 consists of 14 residues. This CDR3 reads CSASKGTGEAEAFF. The CDR3, as DNA: TGCAGTGCTAGTAAGGGGACAGGGGAGGCCGAAGCTTTCTTT.

The chain has TRBV3-1 (or the pseudogene TRBV3-2) and TRBJ2-7, with 12 nucleotides matching TRBD2. The trim removed 1 base at V and 0 bases at J, leaving 7 bases unmatched. The CDR3 covers 18 residues. The germline V gene encodes CDR1 LGHDT and CDR2 YNNKEL (reference sequence). The CDR3 loop reads CASSQAGTSGPRSYEQYF. The CDR3 DNA follows: TGTGCCAGCAGCCAAGCCGGGACTAGCGGGCCCCGCTCCTACGAGCAGTACTTC.

The rearrangement links TRBV11-2 to TRBJ2-1, with D possibly being TRBD2 (5 bases). This CDR3 is built from 15 residues. Trimming pared 5 bases from V and 3 bases from J, leaving 14 bases between. Germline V lookup: CDR1 SGHAT, CDR2 FQNNGV. The CDR3 coding sequence is TGTGCCAGCAGCCCGAGGGTAGACGACTACAATGAGCAGTTCTTC. Translating gives CASSPRVDDYNEQFF.

The chain has TRBV4-2 and TRBJ2-7, with 10 bases fitting TRBD2. Germline lookup yields CDR1 LGHNA and CDR2 YNFKEQ. The CDR3 covers 15 residues. V lost 5 bases, J lost 4 bases, and 8 bases stayed unmatched. Here the CDR3 DNA reads TGTGCCAGCAGCACCCAAGCGGGAGGGCGGTACGAGCAGTACTTC. Translating it yields CASSTQAGGRYEQYF.